The text below deals with one T cell receptor beta chain. The data are from a study of blood T cell repertoires in COVID-19. For the study at large: There were acute and convalescent COVID-19 samples, and they came from the United States, Italy and Spain.

The study recruited people aged about 18 to 90 years across 24 US areas. Categorization into cohorts depended on clinical history that participants reported. From germline, CDR1 is LNHDA and CDR2 SQIVND (reference sequence). This CDR3 contains 15 residues. V lost 6 bases, J lost 4 bases, and 9 bases stayed unmatched. Per the original methods: Using reference gene primer amplification, nucleated cell counts were estimated. Sequencing was performed with immunoSEQ multiplex PCR; in TCRdb, only in-frame clones are kept and a portion is missing. The V and J calls and clone size are taken from that table; D and trimming were inferred from the DNA. Of about 390,000 clones listed, about 86% are singletons.

This rearrangement joins TRBV19 to TRBJ2-1; 7 nucleotides match TRBD2. What was sequenced was PBMCs or T cells enriched from blood (not recorded which). The TCR sequence derives from a woman between 50 and 59 years old who had recovered from COVID-19. The CDR3 loop reads CASRGRGLRYNEQFF. The CDR3 DNA is TGTGCCAGTAGAGGGCGGGGGTTAAGATACAATGAGCAGTTCTTC.